The clone carrying this T cell receptor (beta chain) was recorded only once. Assay used: immunoSEQ multiplex PCR; TCRdb lists only in-frame clones, some missing. In the table there are roughly 110,000 clones, about 90% of which are singletons. The sample is drawn from a study of T cell changes during pregnancy in multiple sclerosis. The J segment lost 8 bases and the V segment lost 1 base, leaving 7 bases of the junction unmatched. In germline, CDR1 is KGHSH, CDR2 LQKENI. This CDR3 contains 14 residues. The V and J genes are TRBV18 and TRBJ1-1, with 7 bases matching TRBD1. This TCR derives from a female donor with multiple sclerosis, enrolled in a pregnancy study. Sequencing used peripheral blood, obtained before pregnancy. The CDR3, as DNA: TGTGCCAGCTCACCACTGGGGACAGCCACCGAAGCTTTCTTT. This encodes CASSPLGTATEAFF.